This T cell receptor beta chain is drawn from a study of blood T cell repertoires in COVID-19 (TCRdb year 2020). About the full investigation: Samples covering the acute and convalescent phases of COVID-19 were provided by collaborators in the United States, Italy and Spain. The prospective study material was composed of cDNA or gDNA derived from T cells, B-cell-depleted T cells, or PBMCs. The dataset comprised deeply sampled blood TCRbeta repertoires from subjects exposed to, actively infected with, or recovered from COVID-19. The repertoires were released in a freely available public database intended as a resource for research on the immune response to SARS-CoV-2. Samples were obtained from the ongoing ImmuneRACE study (first 160 participants) and from 1,000 to 1,500 subjects provided by 6 global collaborators. A de-identified subject ID, COVID-19 status, age in years and sex were almost always included in the sample metadata. HLA class I and class II types, where available, came from metadata supplied by the sample provider rather than from assay-based typing. The full study reports these points: How much clinical and demographic metadata was included differed by source and by participant, and the metadata was provided uncurated.

The collaborating institutions used their own protocols to collect whole blood in K2EDTA tubes. For TCRbeta analysis, collaborators shipped samples as frozen whole blood, isolated PBMCs, or DNA extracted from either of those sample types. Ends trimmed: V by 6 bases, J by 3 bases; bases unmatched to a gene: 6. The CDR3, from cysteine to phenylalanine, totals 15 residues. CDR3 DNA is the only sequence kept; it has 45 bases, read in frame from the first base. According to the germline V gene, CDR1 reads SGHTA and CDR2 reads FQGNSA. TCRbeta CDR3 regions were amplified from genomic DNA using the immunoSEQ Assay, a bias-controlled multiplex PCR. On the study's bioinformatics: The number of nucleated cells in each sample was estimated by amplification of reference gene primers within the assay. Sequence reads were collapsed and filtered to measure the absolute abundance of every unique TCRbeta CDR3 rearrangement. For each sample, productive Simpson clonality was calculated as the square root of Simpson's diversity index across productive rearrangements. TCRdb mirrors the immuneACCESS table, restricted to in-frame sequences. Some clones are absent from its copies; in checked studies, under half trace to an unresolved V gene, and the reason for the others is unknown. V and J calls and clone size are given by that table; D and trimming were obtained from the DNA. This sample lists over 120,000 clones; over 80% were detected once. The ten biggest clones cover about 1.5% of the sample.

To note about this clone: The specificity of this receptor is unknown. No quality values exist for individual bases; no much larger clone is one base distant.

Sequenced input: peripheral blood. This receptor was obtained from a woman in her forties or fifties with acute or convalescent COVID-19. The chain is encoded by TRBV7-2 joined to TRBJ2-7; 12 junctional bases match TRBD2. In nucleotide form, the sequence is TGTGCCAGCAGTCTCGGACTAGCGGGACACTACGAGCAGTACTTC. Its protein is CASSLGLAGHYEQYF.